Each of the 32 T cell receptor beta chains below was sequenced from the same sample in a study of blood T cell repertoires in COVID-19. The data were produced by immunoSEQ multiplex PCR, yet TCRdb's version contains in-frame clones alone and is incomplete. The table lists about 44,000 clones, 87% of them singletons. Sequencing was performed on peripheral blood. The receptor set was obtained from a woman older than 75 in a cohort sampled during active or convalescent COVID-19.

This clone was detected many times. V and J are TRBV27 and TRBJ2-1; D uncertain. V shed 2 bases and J shed 8 bases, with 7 bases lying between them. Germline values: CDR1 MNHEY, CDR2 SMNVEV (reference sequence). The CDR3 length is 12 residues. In DNA form, the CDR3 reads TGTGCCAGCAGTTTAGGGCAGGATGAGCAGTTCTTC. It codes for CASSLGQDEQFF.

The rearrangement uses TRBV5-5 and TRBJ2-7; TRBD2 is a possible D gene (5 bases). The V end lost 0 bases, the J end lost 0 bases, and 10 bases lay between the germline ends. The CDR3 length is 15 residues. Germline V gene sequence: CDR1 SGHKS, CDR2 YYEKEE (reference sequence). CDR3 amino acids: CASSLAGFSSYEQYF. In DNA form, the CDR3 reads TGTGCCAGCAGCTTGGCGGGATTCTCCTCCTACGAGCAGTACTTC.

The CDR3: CASSFLLAGEQTQYF. In DNA form, the CDR3 reads TGCGCCAGCAGCTTCCTACTAGCGGGAGAACAGACCCAGTACTTC. V and J are TRBV5-1 and TRBJ2-5, with 11 bases matching TRBD2. Per the germline V gene, CDR1 is SGHRS and CDR2 is YFSETQ. With 2 bases clipped from V and 6 bases from J, the junction kept 6 bases outside the gene matches. CDR3 length: 15 residues.

The rearrangement links TRBV5-1 to TRBJ1-6; D is unclear. Germline values: CDR1 SGHRS, CDR2 YFSETQ. Trimming cost V 4 bases and J 8 bases, with 10 bases left between them. The length of the CDR3 is 13 residues. The CDR3, as DNA: TGCGCCAGCAGCCTGGGCGGGGATTCACCCCTCCACTTT. Its protein is CASSLGGDSPLHF.

In the case of this clone: An end of the junction does not agree with germline; a read error may underlie this. The chain combines TRBV18 with TRBJ2-3; D remains unclear. CDR1 is KGHSH and CDR2 is LQKENI in the germline V gene. CDR3 length: 15 amino acids. This chain's CDR3 is CASAPQVTSTDTQYF. In DNA form, the CDR3 reads TGTGCCAGCGCACCCCAGGTGACAAGCACAGATACGCAGTATTTT. The full variable domain, its missing parts supplied by reference TRBV18 and TRBJ2-3, is NAGVMQNPRHLVRRRGQEARLRCSPMKGHSHVYWYRQLPEEGLKFMVYLQKENIIDESGMPKERFSAEFPKEGPSILRIQQVVRGDSAAYFCASAPQVTSTDTQYFGPGTRLTVL.

This chain joins TRBV5-1 and TRBJ1-6, with TRBD1 as a possible D gene (5 bases). CDR3 length: 15 residues. V lost 2 bases and J lost 10, with 16 bases in between. The germline gives CDR1 SGHRS, CDR2 YFSETQ. The CDR3 sequence is CASSFDITGGSPLHF. As DNA, the CDR3 is TGCGCCAGCAGCTTTGACATTACTGGGGGGTCACCCCTCCACTTT.

This chain joins TRBV27 and TRBJ1-3; the D gene is possibly TRBD1 (5 bases). From germline, CDR1 is MNHEY and CDR2 SMNVEV (reference sequence). The CDR3 is 15 residues long. The ends were cut back, 3 bases at V and 0 bases at J, with 9 bases in the middle. This CDR3 reads CASSFGADSGNTIYF. Written as DNA, the CDR3 is TGTGCCAGCAGTTTTGGGGCAGACTCTGGAAACACCATATATTTT.

The chain uses TRBV28 and TRBJ1-5, with 9 nucleotides matching TRBD1. This CDR3 comprises 15 residues. Trimming cost V 6 bases and J 4 bases; bases outside gene matches: 7. Looked up from germline, CDR1 is MDHEN and CDR2 is SYDVKM. CDR3 region: CASRPPGQGNQPQHF. For the CDR3, the DNA is TGTGCCAGCAGACCCCCCGGACAGGGGAATCAGCCCCAGCATTTT.

The rearrangement links TRBV19 to TRBJ2-5; D is perhaps TRBD1 (7 bases). The CDR3 spans 13 residues. Germline assignment: CDR1 LNHDA and CDR2 SQIVND (reference sequence). Trimming cost V 8 bases and J 7 bases, with 17 bases left between them. The CDR3 spells CASSKGGGTTQYF. The DNA of the CDR3 is TGTGCCAGTTCCAAAGGGGGCGGGACGACCCAGTACTTC. The full variable domain, completed using reference TRBV19 and TRBJ2-5, is DGGITQSPKYLFRKEGQNVTLSCEQNLNHDAMYWYRQDPGQGLRLIYYSQIVNDFQKGDIAEGYSVSREKKESFPLTVTSAQKNPTAFYLCASSKGGGTTQYFGPGTRLLVL.

The rearrangement joins TRBV7-2 to TRBJ2-5; TRBD2 agrees at 8 bases. The junction had 10 bases not matched to a gene; V was cut back by 2 bases and J by 5 bases. Germline V gene data show CDR1 as SGHTA and CDR2 as FQGNSA. The CDR3 totals 16 residues. The CDR3: CASSLWAGGRVETQYF. The CDR3 DNA reads as TGTGCCAGCAGCTTATGGGCGGGGGGTCGCGTGGAGACCCAGTACTTC.

The genes are TRBV3-1 (or the pseudogene TRBV3-2) and TRBJ1-1, with 7 nucleotides matching TRBD1. The ends lost 2 bases at V and 4 bases at J; junction bases unmatched: 4. The CDR3 consists of 14 residues. Germline V lookup: CDR1 LGHDT, CDR2 YNNKEL (reference sequence). Written as DNA, the CDR3 is TGTGCCAGCAGCCAACAGGGGGGAGTCACTGAAGCTTTCTTT. Translated: CASSQQGGVTEAFF.

The CDR3: CASSPGLAGEGTQYF. The CDR3 coding sequence is TGCGCCAGCAGCCCGGGACTAGCGGGAGAAGGTACGCAGTATTTT. This chain joins TRBV5-1 and TRBJ2-3; 14 bases match TRBD2. V was pared by 4 bases and J by 8 bases, with 6 bases of the junction left unmatched. The CDR3 sequence is 15 residues long. Germline CDR1 SGHRS, CDR2 YFSETQ.

This rearrangement joins TRBV5-6 to TRBJ1-2, with 8 bases lining up with TRBD1. CDR1 is SGHDT and CDR2 is YYEEEE in the germline V gene. The CDR3 is 14 residues long. The trim removed 3 bases at V and 4 bases at J, leaving 5 bases unmatched. This chain's CDR3 is CASSWPGQVYGYTF. As DNA, the CDR3 is TGTGCCAGCAGCTGGCCGGGACAGGTCTATGGCTACACCTTC.

V gene TRBV4-1 combines with J gene TRBJ2-2; 7 bases agree with TRBD1. Unmatched junction bases numbered 5, after V lost 8 bases and J lost 5 bases. The CDR3 contains 13 residues. Germline V gene data show CDR1 as MGHRA and CDR2 as YSYEKL. The CDR3 here is CASRQGKTGELFF. In DNA, the CDR3 is TGCGCCAGCCGACAGGGTAAGACCGGGGAGCTGTTTTTT.

This clone was observed a single time. V is TRBV2 and J is TRBJ2-3, with no clear D. The CDR3 contains 13 residues. Trimming took 7 bases from V and 2 from J, leaving 10 bases between them. The germline V gene encodes CDR1 SNHLY and CDR2 FYNNEI. The CDR3 nucleotides are TGTGCCAGCAATGGGCAATTCACAGATACGCAGTATTTT. This codes for CASNGQFTDTQYF.

The rearrangement uses TRBV6-2 or TRBV6-3 and TRBJ2-4; D might be TRBD1 (6 bases). The V end lost 2 bases, the J end lost 0 bases, and 11 bases lay between the germline ends. This CDR3 is 16 amino acids long. Germline V CDR1 and CDR2: MNHEY, SVGEGT. The CDR3 loop reads CASSYRGTLAKNIQYF. CDR3 DNA: TGTGCCAGCAGTTACAGGGGGACCTTAGCCAAAAACATTCAGTACTTC.

The chain joins TRBV6-5 to TRBJ2-3; 9 nucleotides line up with TRBD2. J lost 2 bases, V lost 8 bases, and 8 bases had no gene match. Germline CDR1 MNHEY, CDR2 SVGAGI. The CDR3 spans 15 residues. Here the CDR3 reads CASGLAGSSTDTQYF. The CDR3 DNA sequence: TGTGCCAGCGGTCTAGCGGGATCATCCACAGATACGCAGTATTTT.

This chain links TRBV24-1 with TRBJ2-5; TRBD1 matches 9 bases. J lost 4 bases, V lost 4 bases, and 6 bases had no gene match. The CDR3 covers 15 residues. Germline loops: CDR1 KGHDR, CDR2 SFDVKD. The DNA for the CDR3 is TGTGCCACCAGTGAGGACAGGGGAGGGGGAGAGACCCAGTACTTC. Encoded protein: CATSEDRGGGETQYF.

This sequence joins TRBV4-1 and TRBJ1-5; 8 positions agree with TRBD1. From germline, CDR1 is MGHRA and CDR2 YSYEKL. V was pared by 5 bases and J by 2 bases, with 23 bases of the junction left unmatched. The CDR3 is 21 residues long. The DNA of the CDR3 is TGCGCCAGCAGCGCAGGCCACTATGGGACAGGAAGGGTTGGTGGCAATCAGCCCCAGCATTTT. This codes for CASSAGHYGTGRVGGNQPQHF.

The CDR3 spells CASSIEPSPSYEQYF. CDR3 in DNA: TGTGCCAGTAGTATAGAACCGAGCCCCTCCTACGAGCAGTACTTC. The V and J genes are TRBV19 and TRBJ2-7; D is undetermined. The germline V gene encodes CDR1 LNHDA and CDR2 SQIVND (reference sequence). Trimming stripped 0 bases from V and 0 bases from J, with 9 bases between. CDR3 length equals 15 residues.

The rearrangement joins TRBV3-1 (or the pseudogene TRBV3-2) to TRBJ2-1; 8 bases fit TRBD2. Germline CDR1 LGHDT, CDR2 YNNKEL (reference sequence). This CDR3 spans 14 amino acids. V dropped 3 bases and J dropped 4; count of bases not matched to a gene: 2. Here the CDR3 reads CASSHIAGYNEQFF. The DNA of the CDR3 is TGTGCCAGCAGCCACATAGCGGGGTACAATGAGCAGTTCTTC.

The chain uses TRBV6-2 or TRBV6-3 and TRBJ1-1; 9 bases align to TRBD1. The trim removed 5 bases at V and 8 bases at J, leaving 6 bases unmatched. The CDR3 consists of 13 residues. Germline loops: CDR1 MNHEY, CDR2 SVGEGT. The CDR3 DNA reads as TGTGCCAGCAGTCTAGACAGGGGGTACGAAGCTTTCTTT. Its protein is CASSLDRGYEAFF.

The chain couples TRBV7-2 to TRBJ2-2; the D is unclear. This CDR3 spans 13 amino acids. CDR1 and CDR2 from the germline V gene are SGHTA and FQGNSA. The V gene lost 2 bases and the J gene lost 5 bases, with 6 bases spanning the gap. In nucleotides, the CDR3 is TGTGCCAGCAGCTTATCCCCGACCGGGGAGCTGTTTTTT. Translating gives CASSLSPTGELFF.

The V gene is TRBV18, the J gene TRBJ2-7; 10 nucleotides align to TRBD2. Germline V gene data show CDR1 as KGHSH and CDR2 as LQKENI. This CDR3 comprises 15 residues. The junction had 7 bases not matched to a gene; V was cut back by 6 bases and J by 2 bases. CDR3 sequence: CASSLGTSAAYEQYF. DNA of the CDR3: TGTGCCAGCTCGCTCGGGACTAGCGCTGCCTACGAGCAGTACTTC.

V is TRBV29-1 and J is TRBJ2-2, with 7 nucleotides matching TRBD1. CDR1 is SQVTM and CDR2 is ANQGSEA in the germline V gene. The CDR3 totals 11 residues. V was pared by 7 bases and J by 6 bases, with 2 bases of the junction left unmatched. The CDR3 is CSAGGPGELFF. The CDR3, as DNA: TGCAGCGCAGGGGGACCCGGGGAGCTGTTTTTT.

The chain combines TRBV9 with TRBJ2-3; the match to TRBD2 covers 8 bases. V dropped 0 bases and J dropped 3; count of bases not matched to a gene: 6. The CDR3 runs to 16 residues. Germline CDR1 and CDR2: SGDLS and YYNGEE. CDR3 sequence (DNA): TGTGCCAGCAGCGTAGGATGGGCGGGAGGTACAGATACGCAGTATTTT. Protein product: CASSVGWAGGTDTQYF.

This clone is a singleton in its sample. The chain couples TRBV5-1 to TRBJ1-2, with 9 bases identical to TRBD1. Germline assignment: CDR1 SGHRS and CDR2 YFSETQ. The CDR3 runs 14 residues. Trimming cost V 0 bases and J 5 bases; bases outside gene matches: 2. The CDR3 DNA sequence: TGCGCCAGCAGCTTGGGACAGGGGGGGTATGGCTACACCTTC. As protein: CASSLGQGGYGYTF.

This chain connects TRBV7-9 to TRBJ1-1; weak D call: TRBD1 (5 bases). Trimming removed 5 bases at V and 1 base at J, with 8 bases between. Germline V gives CDR1 SEHNR, CDR2 FQNEAQ (reference sequence). The CDR3 loop spans 13 amino acids. As DNA, the CDR3 is TGTGCCAGCAGCCGTGGACAGAACACTGAAGCTTTCTTT. It specifies CASSRGQNTEAFF.

The chain recombines TRBV19 with TRBJ1-1; D unclear. V was shortened by 5 bases and J by 4 bases, with 23 bases between the two germline ends. The CDR3 length is 17 residues. Germline assignment: CDR1 LNHDA and CDR2 SQIVND (reference sequence). The CDR3 DNA sequence: TGTGCCAGTAGTTCGGGGATCCTCGGCCCAGAAGGCACTGAAGCTTTCTTT. It codes for CASSSGILGPEGTEAFF.

CDR3 sequence (DNA): TGTGCCAGCAGTCCGGGGATTGCGGGGGCAAGCTATGGCTACACCTTC. Translated: CASSPGIAGASYGYTF. The rearrangement links TRBV14 to TRBJ1-2; D may be TRBD1 (6 bases). The length of the CDR3 is 16 residues. Germline assignment: CDR1 SGHDN and CDR2 FVKESK. V lost 6 bases and J lost 4, with 21 bases in between. Variable domain in full (rest from reference TRBV14 and TRBJ1-2): EAGVTQFPSHSVIEKGQTVTLRCDPISGHDNLYWYRRVMGKEIKFLLHFVKESKQDESGMPNNRFLAERTGGTYSTLKVQPAELEDSGVYFCASSPGIAGASYGYTFGSGTRLTVV.

This chain joins TRBV5-1 and TRBJ2-7, with 8 bases matching TRBD2. The CDR3 contains 16 residues. Germline-derived CDR1 and CDR2 are SGHRS and YFSETQ. V shed 0 bases, J shed 4 bases, and the junction held 9 bases outside the gene matches. The CDR3 DNA reads as TGCGCCAGCAGCTTGGGACCGGGGGGGCCGATTTACGAGCAGTACTTC. As protein: CASSLGPGGPIYEQYF.

This chain joins TRBV19 and TRBJ1-5; the D gene is possibly TRBD1 (5 bases). The V gene lost 2 bases and the J gene lost 6 bases, with 11 bases spanning the gap. Looked up from germline, CDR1 is LNHDA and CDR2 is SQIVND (reference sequence). The CDR3 consists of 14 residues. CDR3 nucleotide sequence: TGTGCCAGTAGTATAAGAGGGGAGGGTCAGCCCCAGCATTTT. It yields the protein CASSIRGEGQPQHF.